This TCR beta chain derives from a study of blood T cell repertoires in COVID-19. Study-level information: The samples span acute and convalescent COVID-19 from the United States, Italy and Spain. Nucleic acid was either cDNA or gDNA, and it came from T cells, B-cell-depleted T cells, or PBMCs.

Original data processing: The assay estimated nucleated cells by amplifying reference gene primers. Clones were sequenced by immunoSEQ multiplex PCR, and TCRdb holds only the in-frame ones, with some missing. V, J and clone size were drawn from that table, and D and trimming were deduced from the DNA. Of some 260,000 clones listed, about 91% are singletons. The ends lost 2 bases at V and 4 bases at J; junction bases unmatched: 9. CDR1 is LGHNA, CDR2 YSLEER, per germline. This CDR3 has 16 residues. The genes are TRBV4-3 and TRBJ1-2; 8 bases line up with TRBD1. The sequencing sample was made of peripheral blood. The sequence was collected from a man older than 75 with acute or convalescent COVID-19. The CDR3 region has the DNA TGCGCCAGCAGCCAAAAATTGACAGGGGATGGCTATGGCTACACCTTC. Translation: CASSQKLTGDGYGYTF.